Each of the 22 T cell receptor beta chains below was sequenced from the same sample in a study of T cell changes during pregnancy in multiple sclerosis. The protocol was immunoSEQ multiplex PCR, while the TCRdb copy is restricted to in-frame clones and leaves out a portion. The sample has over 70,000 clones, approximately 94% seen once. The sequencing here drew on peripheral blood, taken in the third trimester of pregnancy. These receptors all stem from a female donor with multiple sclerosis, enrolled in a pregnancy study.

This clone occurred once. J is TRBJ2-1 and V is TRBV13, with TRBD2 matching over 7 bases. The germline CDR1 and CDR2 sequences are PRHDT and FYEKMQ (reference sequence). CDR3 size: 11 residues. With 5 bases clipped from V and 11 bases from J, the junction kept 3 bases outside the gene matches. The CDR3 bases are TGTGCCAGCAGCCGCGGGAGCCAGCAGTTCTTC. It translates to CASSRGSQQFF.

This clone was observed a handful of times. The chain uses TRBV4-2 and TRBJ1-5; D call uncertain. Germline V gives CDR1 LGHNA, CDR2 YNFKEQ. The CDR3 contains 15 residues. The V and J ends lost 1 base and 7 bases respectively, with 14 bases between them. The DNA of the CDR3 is TGTGCCAGCAGCCAAGCTTTTAGGATCGGGCAGCCCCAGCATTTT. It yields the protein CASSQAFRIGQPQHF.

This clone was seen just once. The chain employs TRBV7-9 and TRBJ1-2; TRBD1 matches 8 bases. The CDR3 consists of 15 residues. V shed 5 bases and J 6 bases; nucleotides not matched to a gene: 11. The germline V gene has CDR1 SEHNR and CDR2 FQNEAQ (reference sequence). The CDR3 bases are TGTGCCAGCAGCCCCGGGACAGGCGGAAGAAATGGCTACACCTTC. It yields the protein CASSPGTGGRNGYTF.

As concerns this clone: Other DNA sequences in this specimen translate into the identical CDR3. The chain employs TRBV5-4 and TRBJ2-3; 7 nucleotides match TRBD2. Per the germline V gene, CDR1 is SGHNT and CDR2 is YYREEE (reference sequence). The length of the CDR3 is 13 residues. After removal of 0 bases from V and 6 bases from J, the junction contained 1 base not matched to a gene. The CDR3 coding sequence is TGTGCCAGCAGCTTGGCGGGAGGCGATACGCAGTATTTT. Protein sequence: CASSLAGGDTQYF. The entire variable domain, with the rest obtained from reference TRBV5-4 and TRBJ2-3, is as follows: ETGVTQSPTHLIKTRGQQVTLRCSSQSGHNTVSWYQQALGQGPQFIFQYYREEENGRGNFPPRFSGLQFPNYSSELNVNALELDDSALYLCASSLAGGDTQYFGPGTRLTVL.

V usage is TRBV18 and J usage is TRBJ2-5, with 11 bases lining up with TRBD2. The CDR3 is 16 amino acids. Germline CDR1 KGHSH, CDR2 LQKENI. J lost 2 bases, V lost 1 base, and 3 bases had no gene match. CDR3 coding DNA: TGTGCCAGCTCACCACGGGCTAGCGGGAGGCAAGAGACCCAGTACTTC. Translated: CASSPRASGRQETQYF.

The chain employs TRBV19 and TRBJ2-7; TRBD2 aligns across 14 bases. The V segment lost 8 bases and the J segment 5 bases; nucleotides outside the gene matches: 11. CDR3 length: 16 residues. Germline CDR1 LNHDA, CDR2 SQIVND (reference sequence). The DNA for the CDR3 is TGTGCCAGTGGCGGGACTAGCGGGAGACAATCGGACGAGCAGTACTTC. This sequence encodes CASGGTSGRQSDEQYF.

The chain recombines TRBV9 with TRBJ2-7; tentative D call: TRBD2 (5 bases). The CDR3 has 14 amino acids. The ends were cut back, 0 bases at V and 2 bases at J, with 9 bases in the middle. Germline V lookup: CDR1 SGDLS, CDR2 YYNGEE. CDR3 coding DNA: TGTGCCAGCAGCGTAGGGCCCGGGGCCTACGAGCAGTACTTC. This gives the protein CASSVGPGAYEQYF.

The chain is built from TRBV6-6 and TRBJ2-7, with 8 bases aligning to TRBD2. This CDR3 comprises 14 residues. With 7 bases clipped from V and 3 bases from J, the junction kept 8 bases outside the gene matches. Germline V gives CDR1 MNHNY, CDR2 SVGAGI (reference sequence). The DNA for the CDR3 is TGTGCCAGCACCGATAGCGGGACAAGCTACGAGCAGTACTTC. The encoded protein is CASTDSGTSYEQYF.

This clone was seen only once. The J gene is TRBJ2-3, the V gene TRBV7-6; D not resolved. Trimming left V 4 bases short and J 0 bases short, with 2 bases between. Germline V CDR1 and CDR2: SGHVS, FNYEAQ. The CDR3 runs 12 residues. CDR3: CASSSSTDTQYF. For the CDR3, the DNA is TGTGCCAGCAGCTCTAGCACAGATACGCAGTATTTT.

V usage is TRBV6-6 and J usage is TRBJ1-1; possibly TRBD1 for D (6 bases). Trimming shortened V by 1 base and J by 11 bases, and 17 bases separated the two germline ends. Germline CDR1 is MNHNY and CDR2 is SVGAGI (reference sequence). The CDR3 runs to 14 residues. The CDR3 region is CASSYFVQGTSAFF. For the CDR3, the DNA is TGTGCCAGCAGTTACTTCGTACAGGGTACCTCGGCTTTCTTT.

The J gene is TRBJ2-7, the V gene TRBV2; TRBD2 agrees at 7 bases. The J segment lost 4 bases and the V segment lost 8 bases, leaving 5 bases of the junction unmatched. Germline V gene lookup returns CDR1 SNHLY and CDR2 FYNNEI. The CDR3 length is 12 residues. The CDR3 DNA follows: TGTGCCAGCTTGGGGGGGAAGTACGAGCAGTACTTC. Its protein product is CASLGGKYEQYF.

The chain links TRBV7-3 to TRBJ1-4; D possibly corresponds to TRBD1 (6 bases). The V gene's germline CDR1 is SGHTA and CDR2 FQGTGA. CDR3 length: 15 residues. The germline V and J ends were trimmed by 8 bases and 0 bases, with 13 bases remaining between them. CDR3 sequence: CASREGVTTNEKLFF. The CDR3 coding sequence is TGTGCCAGCCGGGAGGGGGTTACAACTAATGAAAAACTGTTTTTT.

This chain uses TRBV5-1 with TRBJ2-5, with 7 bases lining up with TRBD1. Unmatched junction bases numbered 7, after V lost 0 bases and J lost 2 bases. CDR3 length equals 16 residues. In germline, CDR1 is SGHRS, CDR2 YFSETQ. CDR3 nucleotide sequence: TGCGCCAGCAGCTTGGGACCGGGACAGAGGCAAGAGACCCAGTACTTC. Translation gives CASSLGPGQRQETQYF.

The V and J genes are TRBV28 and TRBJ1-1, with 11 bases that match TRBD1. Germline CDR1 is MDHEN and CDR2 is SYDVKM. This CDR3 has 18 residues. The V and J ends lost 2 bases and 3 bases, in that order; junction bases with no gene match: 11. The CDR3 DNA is TGTGCCAGCAGTTTACCACGGACAGGGGGCCATACACACACTGAAGCTTTCTTT. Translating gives CASSLPRTGGHTHTEAFF.

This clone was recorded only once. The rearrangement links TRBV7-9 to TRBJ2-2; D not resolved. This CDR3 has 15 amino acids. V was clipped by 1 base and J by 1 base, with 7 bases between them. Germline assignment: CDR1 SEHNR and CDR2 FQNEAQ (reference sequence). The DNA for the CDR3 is TGTGCCAGCAGCTTAGAGGCAGGGAACACCGGGGAGCTGTTTTTT. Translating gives CASSLEAGNTGELFF.

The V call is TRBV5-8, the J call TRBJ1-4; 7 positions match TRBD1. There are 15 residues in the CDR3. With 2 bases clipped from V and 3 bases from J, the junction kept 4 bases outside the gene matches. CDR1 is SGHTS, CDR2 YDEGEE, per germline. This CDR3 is CASSFAGQSNEKLFF. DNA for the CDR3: TGTGCCAGCAGCTTCGCGGGACAGTCTAATGAAAAACTGTTTTTT. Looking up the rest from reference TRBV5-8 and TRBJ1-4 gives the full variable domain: EAGVTQSPTHLIKTRGQQATLRCSPISGHTSVYWYQQALGLGLQFLLWYDEGEERNRGNFPPRFSGRQFPNYSSELNVNALELEDSALYLCASSFAGQSNEKLFFGSGTQLSVL.

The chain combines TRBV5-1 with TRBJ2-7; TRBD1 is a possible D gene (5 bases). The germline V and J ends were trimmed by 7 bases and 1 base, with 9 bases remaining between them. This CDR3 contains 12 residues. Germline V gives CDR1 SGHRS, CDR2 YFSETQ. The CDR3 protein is CASSGLSYEQYF. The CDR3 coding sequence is TGCGCCAGCTCAGGGCTATCCTACGAGCAGTACTTC.

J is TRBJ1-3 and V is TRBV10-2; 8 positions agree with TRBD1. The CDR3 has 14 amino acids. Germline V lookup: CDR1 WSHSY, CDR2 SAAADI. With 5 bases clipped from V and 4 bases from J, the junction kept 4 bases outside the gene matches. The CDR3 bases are TGCGCCAGCAGTTCAACAGGGGGAGGAAACACCATATATTTT. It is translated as CASSSTGGGNTIYF.

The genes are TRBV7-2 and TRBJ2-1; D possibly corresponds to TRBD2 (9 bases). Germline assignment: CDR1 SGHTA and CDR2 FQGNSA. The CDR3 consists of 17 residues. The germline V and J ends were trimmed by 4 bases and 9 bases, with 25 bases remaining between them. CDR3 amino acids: CASSSGQGASGTSEQFF. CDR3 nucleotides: TGTGCCAGCAGCTCAGGCCAGGGGGCTAGCGGGACCAGTGAGCAGTTCTTC.

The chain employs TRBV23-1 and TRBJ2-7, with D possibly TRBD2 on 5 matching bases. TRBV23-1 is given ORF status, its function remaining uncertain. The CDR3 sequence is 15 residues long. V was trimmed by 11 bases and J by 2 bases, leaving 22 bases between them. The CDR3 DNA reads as TGCGCCCCGAGGGTCGCAACAGACCCGACCTACGAGCAGTACTTC. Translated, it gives CAPRVATDPTYEQYF.

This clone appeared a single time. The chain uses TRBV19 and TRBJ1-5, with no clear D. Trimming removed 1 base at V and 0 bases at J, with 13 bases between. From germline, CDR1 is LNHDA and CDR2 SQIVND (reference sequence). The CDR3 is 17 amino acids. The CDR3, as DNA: TGTGCCAGTAGTATAGTCGGCAGGAAATATAGCAATCAGCCCCAGCATTTT. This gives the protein CASSIVGRKYSNQPQHF.

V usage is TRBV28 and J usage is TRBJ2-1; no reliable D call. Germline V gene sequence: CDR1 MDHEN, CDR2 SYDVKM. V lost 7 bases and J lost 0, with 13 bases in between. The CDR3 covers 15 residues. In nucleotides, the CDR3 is TGTGCCAGCACCTTTAGACAAAGCTCCTACAATGAGCAGTTCTTC. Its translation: CASTFRQSSYNEQFF.